The TCR beta chain described here comes from a study of T cell responses to AZD1222 COVID-19 vaccine. Trimming removed 1 base at V and 4 bases at J, with 15 bases between. Germline lookup yields CDR1 SGHRS and CDR2 YFSETQ. The CDR3 is made up of 15 amino acids. General study points: Donors were chiefly white British, with a greater number of females, and clonal diversity was perhaps underestimated. It was only a handful of AZD1222 recipients who were seropositive at baseline. Nearly half of spike-specific TCRs reportedly target unmutated variant regions.

Profiling relied on immunoSEQ multiplex PCR, and the TCRdb table lists in-frame clones only, not all of them. This sample has around 120,000 clones, with around 89% found just once. Comments on this clone: As yet, its antigen is unknown.

Timing groups of about 4 and about 12 weeks for second doses were pooled. This chain joins TRBV5-1 and TRBJ2-7; D could derive from TRBD1 or TRBD2 (6 bases each). The specimen comprised peripheral blood, sampled 28 days after the second AZD1222 dose. The sequence was obtained from an adult who received the AZD1222 COVID-19 vaccine. CDR3 region: CASSLKQEGTYEQYF. Here the CDR3 DNA reads TGCGCCAGCAGCTTGAAGCAGGAGGGGACATACGAGCAGTACTTC.